These 3 T cell receptor beta chains originate from one sample sequenced in a study of T-cell reconstitution after alpha-beta-depleted transplantation in children (dated by TCRdb to the mid-2010s). What this sample's treatment or condition label stands for: allogeneic hematopoietic cell transplantation with graft depleted of TCRalphabeta T cells and CD19 B cells. Library creation used PCR. Instrument on record: Illumina HiSeq 2500. Molecular barcoding was employed in the preparation of TCR libraries, with unique molecular identifiers being used to normalize TCRbeta repertoire quantification. Using fastp trimming at Q25 and MiXCR clonotype assembly, TCRdb reanalyzed the public sequencing data and kept in-frame beta chains. One record per CDR3 amino acid sequence lists the most common genes and DNA. Here the sample has about 600,000 distinct CDR3 sequences; approximately 13% occur a single time. The ten largest clones take up around 2.2% of the sample.

The sample was PBMCs, mostly from graft donor cells, taken 360 days after TCRalphabeta/CD19-depleted stem cell transplant. These TCRs come from a male patient aged 10-17 years who had a stem cell transplant for acute myeloid leukemia, so the T cells may come from the graft donor.

A note on this clonotype: A junction end diverges from the germline sequence, so it may reflect a read error. The J gene is TRBJ2-7, the V gene TRBV20-1, with a weak D call TRBD2 (5 bases). The germline V gene encodes CDR1 DFQATT and CDR2 SNEGSKA (reference sequence). The CDR3 sequence is 16 residues long. The CDR3 DNA reads TGCAGTGCCAGAGAGGGAAGCGCCCTAAGCTCCTACGAGCAGTACTTC. Translated, it gives CSAREGSALSSYEQYF.

This clonotype occurred many times. This chain uses TRBV7-2 with TRBJ2-1; 7 bases fit TRBD2. The J segment lost 5 bases and the V segment lost 6 bases, leaving 1 base of the junction unmatched. This CDR3 is 12 amino acids long. Looked up from germline, CDR1 is SGHTA and CDR2 is FQGNSA. The CDR3 nucleotides are TGTGCCAGCAGGGGGGGGGACAATGAGCAGTTCTTC. Its translation is CASRGGDNEQFF.

V is TRBV4-2 and J is TRBJ1-5; TRBD1 matches at 7 bases. This CDR3 is 13 amino acids long. The V gene's germline CDR1 is LGHNA and CDR2 YNFKEQ. Trimming cost V 3 bases and J 7 bases; bases outside gene matches: 3. CDR3 sequence reads: CASSQGTVQPQHF. The CDR3 coding sequence is TGTGCCAGCAGCCAGGGGACAGTACAGCCCCAGCATTTT.